This TCR beta chain was sequenced for a study of T cells in Graves' hyperthyroidism and ophthalmopathy. Overall study context: Peripheral blood draws took place at initial diagnosis, ahead of any treatment. Findings and caveats of the study: In the blood, most expanded thyroid clonotypes above 0.001 appeared as well. The model's output predicted ophthalmopathy at a median of approximately 6.5 months prior to onset.

Trimming at V came to 6 bases and at J to 4 bases, leaving 3 bases not matched to a gene. Germline-derived CDR1 and CDR2 are LNHDA and SQIVND (reference sequence). CDR3 length: 14 amino acids. This clonotype was picked up many times. What it recognizes is unknown. Reasons for excluding patients were uncontrolled infection, other autoimmune disease, pregnancy or lactation. Authors of the study amplified TCR beta CDR3 regions from RNA transcripts. First-round RT-PCR of the TCR CDR3 relied on the HTBI primer set. From the multiplex PCR reads, TCRdb called clonotypes with MiXCR, one entry per CDR3 protein. The sample includes around 350,000 distinct CDR3 sequences, approximately 17% of them seen just once.

V and J are TRBV19 and TRBJ1-5, with 10 bases identical to TRBD1. The specimen sequenced was blood. The sequence came from a woman between 25 and 40 years old with Graves' hyperthyroidism that later progressed to Graves' ophthalmopathy. CDR3 in DNA: TGTGCCAGTAGATCGGGACAGGGGAATCAGCCCCAGCATTTT. The encoded protein is CASRSGQGNQPQHF.